The present entry profiles one TCR beta chain with its context. Its antigen is still unknown. It has no much larger one-base neighbor in the sample; base qualities were not kept. Samples from volunteer blood donors who had recovered from COVID-19 were contributed by a second Seattle source. Whole blood was collected in K2EDTA tubes by collaborating institutions according to the institutions' own protocols. For TCRbeta analysis, collaborators shipped samples as frozen whole blood, isolated PBMCs, or DNA extracted from either of those sample types. The data stem from a study of blood T cell repertoires in COVID-19 (dated by TCRdb to about 2020). Background for the entire study: Collaborator samples came from the United States, Italy and Spain and covered acute and convalescent phases of COVID-19. The samples were drawn from two sources: the first 160 participants of the ongoing ImmuneRACE study, and approximately 1,300 subjects contributed by 6 global collaborators. The dataset comprised deeply sampled blood TCRbeta repertoires from subjects exposed to, actively infected with, or recovered from COVID-19. Where available, HLA class I and class II types were obtained from metadata supplied by the sample provider rather than from assay-based typing. The material from the prospective study consisted of cDNA or gDNA derived from T cells, B-cell-depleted T cells, or PBMCs. The sample metadata nearly always contained a de-identified subject ID, COVID-19 status, age in years and sex. The repertoires were released in a freely available public database intended as a resource for research on the immune response to SARS-CoV-2. Study-wide findings and limitations: The quantity of clinical and demographic metadata differed by source and by participant and was supplied without curation.

TCRbeta CDR3 regions were amplified from genomic DNA using the immunoSEQ Assay, a bias-controlled multiplex PCR. Turning to the authors' computational methods: Within the assay, amplification of reference gene primers was used to estimate how many nucleated cells each sample contained. To quantify the absolute abundance of each unique TCRbeta CDR3 rearrangement, sequence reads were collapsed and filtered. For each sample, productive Simpson clonality was calculated as the square root of Simpson's diversity index across productive rearrangements. The immuneACCESS repertoire file appears here via TCRdb, limited to in-frame rearrangements. These files lack a portion of the clones; in checked studies, under half of the deficit traces to unresolved V genes, and the cause of the others is not known. For V, J and clone size, that table is used; D and trimming come from the DNA. In all, the sample holds about 350,000 clones, and around nine tenths of those were seen once. About 3.5% of the sample goes to the ten largest clones.

CDR1 MNHEY and CDR2 SVGEGT were looked up in the germline V gene. The CDR3 runs 16 amino acids, cysteine and phenylalanine included. This entry keeps only the CDR3 DNA: 48 bases, framed from base 1. Trimming takes 6 bases from V and 4 bases from J, and the germline ends sit 20 bases apart. The source material was peripheral blood. This sequence uses TRBV6-2 or TRBV6-3 and TRBJ2-3, with no D gene named confidently. This receptor was identified in a woman younger than 35 who had recovered from COVID-19. The nucleotide sequence reads TGTGCCAGCAGCGCCCGTGACTTTCCGGTCCCAGATACGCAGTATTTT. Translated, this is CASSARDFPVPDTQYF.